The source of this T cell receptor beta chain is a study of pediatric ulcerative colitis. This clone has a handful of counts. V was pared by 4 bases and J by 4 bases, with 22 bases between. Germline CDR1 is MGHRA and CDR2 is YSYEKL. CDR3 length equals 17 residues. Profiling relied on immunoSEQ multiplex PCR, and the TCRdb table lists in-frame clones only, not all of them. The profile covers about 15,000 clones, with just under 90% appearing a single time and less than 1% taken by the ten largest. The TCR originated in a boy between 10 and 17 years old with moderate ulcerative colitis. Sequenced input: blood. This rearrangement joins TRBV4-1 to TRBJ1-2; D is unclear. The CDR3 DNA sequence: TGCGCCAGCAGCCCGACAAGCTTGGGCCAGGAGGCCTATGGCTACACCTTC. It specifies CASSPTSLGQEAYGYTF.